This entry is about one TCR beta chain. This clone's antigen is unknown. Instrument on record: Illumina HiSeq 2000. The TCR beta cDNA libraries were made using 5'RACE template switching, a step that added both a universal primer site and unique molecular identifiers. cDNA synthesis was primed from the TCR beta constant segment, followed by two successive PCR amplification steps. The paper's data handling went like this. Reads were demultiplexed and grouped by UMI with MIGEC, and clonotypes were assembled and quantified with MiTCR. Only TCR cDNA sequences supported by at least two reads were kept to exclude erroneous sequences. The tcR package was used for downstream repertoire analysis, and clonotypes were matched across fractions by CDR3 nucleotide sequence plus V segment. VDJmatch was used to annotate antigen specificity against VDJdb, with one amino acid substitution allowed in CDR3. TCRdb reprocessed the reads into one record per CDR3 protein sequence, lacking DNA. Here the V and J calls rest on TCRdb's processing, not on the authors' analysis. The table of this sample itemizes about 170,000 distinct CDR3 sequences. About 19% of the sample is held by the ten biggest clonotypes.

The data belong to a study of T cells expressing NK-cell markers (dated by TCRdb to the early 2020s). As for the study more broadly: Three sorted T-cell subsets (CD3+CD56+NKG2C+, CD3+CD56+NKG2C- and CD3+CD56-NKG2C+) from under 10 donors had their TCR beta-chain repertoires profiled. Of the eight sequenced donors, seven were found to be HCMV-seropositive and one was found to be HCMV-seronegative. The eight sequenced donors were randomly selected healthy volunteers, three men and five women. Libraries were sequenced as 2 x 150 bp reads on Illumina HiSeq 2000/2500, MiSeq or NextSeq. What the work shows at the level of the full study, not this receptor alone: Those dominant clonotypes were again the most abundant among CD3+CD56-NKG2C+ cells in a handful of donors, at about 25-60.1%. Whether the expanded NKG2C-expressing T cell clones were specific for HCMV antigens was left unclear. In over five donors, the dominant CD3+CD56+NKG2C+ clonotypes were found to rank among the top 10 CD8+ clonotypes and to make up about 1.0-7.0% of CD8+ T cells.

From cysteine to phenylalanine, the CDR3 is 14 amino acids long. Only the protein sequence is given. HCMV serostatus was determined by detecting HCMV-specific IgG in serum with a commercial ELISA kit. Peripheral blood mononuclear cells were isolated from blood by Ficoll density gradient centrifugation. This receptor was identified in a man aged 18-75 years in good health. The sequencing sample was made of blood T cells: a sorted CD56 or NKG2C T cell subset, CD4+ or CD8+ T cells, or bulk PBMC T cells (not recorded which). Recombination joined TRBV12-3 or TRBV12-4 with TRBJ1-1; no DNA is available, so the TRBD1 call from TCRdb remains unchecked. This receptor has the CDR3 CASNLGGRSTEAFF.